This T cell receptor beta chain appears in the sequencing data of a study of T-cell memory formation after mild COVID-19. This clonotype turned up a few times. There are 15 residues in the CDR3. The V end lost 4 bases, the J end lost 0 bases, and 13 bases lay between the germline ends. After 5'RACE with constant-segment primers, TCR alpha and TCR beta cDNA libraries carrying sample barcodes and UMIs were obtained. In TCRdb, the 5' RACE reads were re-called with MiXCR into one record per CDR3 protein. Of 190,000 or so distinct CDR3 sequences listed, about a fifth are singletons. The clonotype comes from an adult woman who had mild COVID-19 (a few samples of this study predate the infection). Cell type and time point are not known. What was sequenced was PBMCs or a T cell subset sorted from them (not recorded which). This rearrangement joins TRBV12-3 or TRBV12-4 to TRBJ2-7; a possible D gene is TRBD2 (6 bases). This CDR3 reads CASSYGGFSSYEQYF. The CDR3 DNA reads as TGTGCCAGCAGTTATGGGGGGTTTAGCTCCTACGAGCAGTACTTC.